These 8 T cell receptor beta chains originate from one sample sequenced in a study of T-cell memory formation after mild COVID-19. TCRdb called the 5' RACE reads again in MiXCR, with one record for every CDR3 protein. This repertoire shows about 400,000 distinct CDR3 sequences, about a sixth found once; its top ten account for 20% to 25%. The sequenced sample consisted of PBMCs or a T cell subset sorted from them (not recorded which). Source of these receptors: a man in his late teens or twenties who had mild COVID-19 (a few samples of this study predate the infection). Cell type and time point are not known.

This clonotype showed up just a few times. The chain is built from TRBV5-1 and TRBJ2-3; 9 positions match TRBD1. Germline trimming cut 4 bases from V and 4 bases from J; bases unmatched to any gene: 13. The length of the CDR3 is 17 residues. Germline CDR1 is SGHRS and CDR2 is YFSETQ. The CDR3 sequence: CASSPPKTGGGADTQYF. The CDR3 DNA sequence: TGCGCCAGCAGCCCTCCCAAGACAGGGGGGGGGGCAGATACGCAGTATTTT.

This clonotype was detected many times. This chain's CDR3 is CASRGITVNTEAFF. The CDR3 nucleotides are TGCGCCAGCAGGGGGATAACAGTGAACACTGAAGCTTTCTTT. The chain recombines TRBV4-1 with TRBJ1-1, with no clear D. V was clipped by 6 bases and J by 0 bases, with 11 bases between them. The CDR3 is 14 residues long. Germline-derived CDR1 and CDR2 are MGHRA and YSYEKL.

J is TRBJ2-3 and V is TRBV10-3; TRBD2 agrees at 7 bases. The germline gives CDR1 ENHRY, CDR2 SYGVKD. The CDR3 contains 18 residues. Germline trimming cut 0 bases from V and 0 bases from J; bases unmatched to any gene: 9. The CDR3 is CAISESVGEGTSTDTQYF. CDR3 nucleotides: TGTGCCATCAGTGAGTCCGTCGGGGAGGGAACTAGCACAGATACGCAGTATTTT.

The CDR3 bases are TGTGCCAGCAGCCTACCGGGGGACCCCTACAATGAGCAGTTCTTC. As protein: CASSLPGDPYNEQFF. The chain recombines TRBV5-4 with TRBJ2-1; perhaps TRBD2 as D (6 bases). Germline V gene data show CDR1 as SGHNT and CDR2 as YYREEE (reference sequence). V shed 4 bases and J shed 2 bases, with 13 bases lying between them. The CDR3 extends over 15 amino acids.

V and J are TRBV10-3 and TRBJ2-5, with 9 bases fitting TRBD2. The CDR3 has 13 residues. Germline V lookup: CDR1 ENHRY, CDR2 SYGVKD. The junction had 6 bases not matched to a gene; V was cut back by 8 bases and J by 5 bases. The CDR3 DNA sequence: TGTGCCATCTCGGCTAGCGGGGCGGAGACCCAGTACTTC. This encodes CAISASGAETQYF.

This clonotype was recorded a few times. The gene calls are TRBV9 and TRBJ2-7; D not certain. This CDR3 has 14 residues. The germline V and J ends were trimmed by 4 bases and 1 base, with 12 bases remaining between them. From germline, CDR1 is SGDLS and CDR2 YYNGEE. The CDR3 bases are TGTGCCAGCAGCCCAGCCGGGTCATCCTACGAGCAGTACTTC. Encoded protein: CASSPAGSSYEQYF.

This CDR3 is CASSYGPGINEQFF. The CDR3 DNA sequence: TGTGCCAGCAGCTACGGACCAGGGATCAATGAGCAGTTCTTC. The V call is TRBV5-4, the J call TRBJ2-1, with D tentatively TRBD1 (5 bases). Looked up from germline, CDR1 is SGHNT and CDR2 is YYREEE (reference sequence). Trimming removed 3 bases from V and 6 bases from J, with 13 bases in between. The CDR3 length is 14 residues.

DNA of the CDR3: TGTGCCAGCAGCTCAACTCGGTCAACTCGGACTAGCGGGGGCCCCGGTACGCAGTATTTT. Its protein is CASSSTRSTRTSGGPGTQYF. The V call is TRBV7-9, the J call TRBJ2-3, with 13 bases matching TRBD2. Germline CDR1 SEHNR, CDR2 FQNEAQ (reference sequence). The CDR3 is 20 amino acids. The V and J ends lost 4 bases and 8 bases, in that order; junction bases with no gene match: 21.